Presented here are 4 T cell receptor beta chains from one specimen sequenced in a study of read filtering for tumor transcriptome and immune sequencing. The library was built from about 0.4 ug RNA with molecular barcoded adaptors for alpha/delta and beta/gamma chains. TCRdb recomputed calls from the reads with MiXCR, one row per CDR3 protein. The sample comprises over 35,000 distinct CDR3 sequences, 10% to 15% of which are singletons, and 30% to 40% rests with the top ten. Specimen: a population of CD138-negative cells sorted from bone marrow. All receptors derive from a donor at least 40 years old with multiple myeloma.

CDR3 coding DNA: TGTGCCAGCAGTTTAATTCAGGGTGACACCGGGGAGCTGTTTTTT. Amino acid sequence: CASSLIQGDTGELFF. The chain uses TRBV12-3 or TRBV12-4 and TRBJ2-2; maybe TRBD1 (5 bases). V dropped 2 bases and J dropped 3 bases, with 10 bases sitting between them. This CDR3 is 15 amino acids long.

J is TRBJ1-1 and V is TRBV6-1; the D is unclear. Germline V lookup: CDR1 MNHNS, CDR2 SASEGT. The ends were cut back, 4 bases at V and 7 bases at J, with 7 bases in the middle. The CDR3 has 11 residues. DNA of the CDR3: TGTGCCAGCAGTGCGGACCTTGAAGCTTTCTTT. This translates into CASSADLEAFF.

This clonotype was observed many times. The chain combines TRBV20-1 with TRBJ2-5; maybe TRBD2 (6 bases). CDR1 is DFQATT, CDR2 SNEGSKA, per germline (reference sequence). The length of the CDR3 is 12 residues. The V gene lost 2 bases and the J gene lost 5 bases, with 9 bases spanning the gap. The CDR3 protein is CSARPSGETQYF. DNA for the CDR3: TGCAGTGCTAGACCCAGCGGGGAGACCCAGTACTTC.

In this sample, this clonotype turned up many times. The CDR3, as DNA: TGCGCCAGCAGCATTGTCCCCTACGAGCAGTACTTC. Residues: CASSIVPYEQYF. The chain recombines TRBV5-1 with TRBJ2-7, with D hard to call. Trimming stripped 4 bases from V and 2 bases from J, with 7 bases between. Germline V gene sequence: CDR1 SGHRS, CDR2 YFSETQ. The CDR3 covers 12 residues.